Following are 3 T cell receptor beta chains from one sample sequenced in a study of neoadjuvant anti-PD-1 for oral cavity cancer. Repertoires were generated with immunoSEQ multiplex PCR, while TCRdb's copy carries only in-frame clones and drops some. The table lists roughly 46,000 clones, approximately 80% of them singletons. Specified time point: after neoadjuvant nivolumab, at surgical resection. The starting material was PBMCs, obtained after nivolumab (anti-PD-1) treatment. The receptors stem from a person between 35 and 79 years old with oral cavity squamous cell carcinoma.

This chain links TRBV11-2 with TRBJ2-1; D is unresolved. CDR3 length equals 15 residues. The germline V gene has CDR1 SGHAT and CDR2 FQNNGV. Trimming removed 1 base at V and 9 bases at J, with 16 bases between. The DNA of the CDR3 is TGTGCCAGCAGCTTAGTTAGGCCGCCTTTTGGTGAGCAGTTCTTC. It is translated as CASSLVRPPFGEQFF.

This sequence joins TRBV5-8 and TRBJ2-2, with 12 positions matching TRBD2. With 4 bases clipped from V and 5 bases from J, the junction kept 6 bases outside the gene matches. CDR1 SGHTS and CDR2 YDEGEE come from the germline V gene. This CDR3 contains 16 residues. Here the CDR3 reads CASSPLTSGGTGELFF. DNA for the CDR3: TGTGCCAGCAGCCCGCTGACTAGCGGGGGTACCGGGGAGCTGTTTTTT.

The rearrangement links TRBV27 to TRBJ2-7, with TRBD1 identical over 9 bases. The CDR3 covers 13 residues. The V gene's germline CDR1 is MNHEY and CDR2 SMNVEV (reference sequence). V was clipped by 4 bases and J by 5 bases; unmatched bases: 3. CDR3 nucleotides: TGTGCCAGCAGTTACAGGGGGCCGGACGAGCAGTACTTC. Translated: CASSYRGPDEQYF.